A single sample is the source of the 14 T cell receptor beta chains below, sequenced in a study of siplizumab effects on memory and regulatory T cells. Only in-frame clones appear in the TCRdb table, and some are missing; sequencing was by immunoSEQ multiplex PCR. This table has some 80,000 clones, over 90% appearing once. The sequenced material came from CD8+ T cells sorted from blood. The receptors originated from a human donor in good health.

The chain is built from TRBV6-7 and TRBJ2-7; D is unresolved. TRBV6-7 carries the ORF label, with uncertain function. This CDR3 spans 16 amino acids. V was trimmed by 0 bases and J by 3 bases, leaving 15 bases between them. In nucleotides, the CDR3 is TGTGCCAGCAGTTACTCTCGGAATGACCCTGACTACGAGCAGTACTTC. It specifies CASSYSRNDPDYEQYF.

The chain joins TRBV19 to TRBJ2-7, with 9 bases aligning to TRBD1. The V segment lost 7 bases and the J segment 2 bases; nucleotides outside the gene matches: 6. The CDR3 has 14 amino acids. Germline CDR1 LNHDA, CDR2 SQIVND (reference sequence). The CDR3 is CASNVGQGAYEQYF. CDR3 bases: TGTGCCAGTAACGTGGGACAGGGCGCCTACGAGCAGTACTTC.

V and J are TRBV10-3 and TRBJ2-7, with unresolved D. V was clipped by 2 bases and J by 4 bases, with 3 bases between them. The CDR3 extends over 11 amino acids. Looked up from germline, CDR1 is ENHRY and CDR2 is SYGVKD. Written as DNA, the CDR3 is TGTGCCATCAGTGAGGGATACGAGCAGTACTTC. It is translated as CAISEGYEQYF.

The rearrangement links TRBV28 to TRBJ2-3, with unresolved D. The CDR3 consists of 16 residues. Deletions cut 5 bases from V and 0 bases from J, with 15 bases between. The germline gives CDR1 MDHEN, CDR2 SYDVKM. The CDR3 loop reads CASSLLVESSTDTQYF. As DNA, the CDR3 is TGTGCCAGCAGTCTCCTTGTTGAATCTAGCACAGATACGCAGTATTTT.

The chain carries TRBV2 and TRBJ2-5, with D perhaps TRBD1 or TRBD2 (5 bases each). The CDR3 runs to 13 residues. Germline V CDR1 and CDR2: SNHLY, FYNNEI. The germline V and J ends were trimmed by 6 bases and 5 bases, with 13 bases remaining between them. CDR3 amino acids: CASRPGGGETQYF. Written as DNA, the CDR3 is TGTGCCAGCAGACCAGGTGGGGGTGAGACCCAGTACTTC.

The chain employs TRBV7-8 and TRBJ2-7, with D unresolved. The germline V gene has CDR1 SGHVS and CDR2 FQNEAQ. The CDR3 loop spans 14 amino acids. The V gene lost 0 bases and the J gene lost 4 bases, with 10 bases spanning the gap. The CDR3: CASSLAGKAYEQYF. The CDR3 DNA reads TGTGCCAGCAGCTTAGCGGGGAAAGCATACGAGCAGTACTTC.

This chain uses TRBV9 with TRBJ2-1; the D is unclear. V lost 0 bases and J lost 0, with 13 bases in between. CDR3 length: 17 amino acids. The germline V gene has CDR1 SGDLS and CDR2 YYNGEE. CDR3 residues: CASSVASRTSSYNEQFF. CDR3 sequence (DNA): TGTGCCAGCAGCGTAGCTTCTCGCACGAGCTCCTACAATGAGCAGTTCTTC.

DNA of the CDR3: TGTGCCAGCAGCTCCGACCTGCGGGGTTACGAGCAGTACTTC. It yields the protein CASSSDLRGYEQYF. This chain links TRBV7-2 with TRBJ2-7; a weak D match, TRBD2 (6 bases). Per germline, CDR1 SGHTA and CDR2 FQGNSA. There are 14 residues in the CDR3. V lost 4 bases to trimming and J lost 4 bases, with 14 bases between them. Full variable domain (outside the CDR3, taken from reference TRBV7-2 and TRBJ2-7): GAGVSQSPSNKVTEKGKDVELRCDPISGHTALYWYRQSLGQGLEFLIYFQGNSAPDKSGLPSDRFSAERTGGSVSTLTIQRTQQEDSAVYLCASSSDLRGYEQYFGPGTRLTVT.

This chain connects TRBV6-5 to TRBJ2-3; TRBD1 or TRBD2 may be the D gene (6 bases each). Germline-derived CDR1 and CDR2 are MNHEY and SVGAGI. The CDR3 is 16 amino acids. The V gene lost 0 bases and the J gene lost 5 bases, with 15 bases spanning the gap. Here the CDR3 reads CASSYSKGGTKDTQYF. The CDR3, as DNA: TGTGCCAGCAGTTACTCGAAGGGGGGTACGAAAGATACGCAGTATTTT.

This rearrangement joins TRBV10-2 to TRBJ2-3, with TRBD1 as a possible D gene (6 bases). CDR3 length: 14 residues. The germline V gene encodes CDR1 WSHSY and CDR2 SAAADI. Trimming shortened V by 6 bases and J by 5 bases, and 15 bases separated the two germline ends. The DNA for the CDR3 is TGCGCCAGCAGCGAGGCAGGGGTTGTAGATACGCAGTATTTT. As protein: CASSEAGVVDTQYF.

The rearrangement joins TRBV29-1 to TRBJ2-7, with D uncertain. Trimming cost V 1 base and J 3 bases, with 10 bases left between them. The CDR3 is 13 residues long. CDR1 SQVTM and CDR2 ANQGSEA come from the germline V gene. The CDR3 region has the DNA TGCAGCGTTGAAGGCCCCTCGGGCTACGAGCAGTACTTC. Translated, it gives CSVEGPSGYEQYF.

The chain carries TRBV5-8 and TRBJ2-7; possible D gene TRBD2, 5 bases. CDR1 and CDR2 from the germline V gene are SGHTS and YDEGEE. The length of the CDR3 is 14 residues. Trimming took 3 bases from V and 6 from J, leaving 16 bases between them. DNA for the CDR3: TGTGCCAGCAGCTCCCTCATGGGGAGAGGCGAGCAGTACTTC. This encodes CASSSLMGRGEQYF.

The V and J genes are TRBV28 and TRBJ2-1; 7 positions agree with TRBD1. Germline V gives CDR1 MDHEN, CDR2 SYDVKM. The CDR3 is 14 residues long. Trimming removed 5 bases from V and 1 base from J; junction bases left unmatched: 2. CDR3 sequence (DNA): TGTGCCAGCAGTATGGGACAGTCCTACAATGAGCAGTTCTTC. This encodes CASSMGQSYNEQFF. The complete variable domain, with remaining parts taken from reference TRBV28 and TRBJ2-1, reads DVKVTQSSRYLVKRTGEKVFLECVQDMDHENMFWYRQDPGLGLRLIYFSYDVKMKEKGDIPEGYSVSREKKERFSLILESASTNQTSMYLCASSMGQSYNEQFFGPGTRLTVL.

The J gene is TRBJ2-3, the V gene TRBV27; TRBD1 aligns across 8 bases. The CDR3 spans 17 residues. The V gene end was trimmed by 4 bases and the J gene end by 1 base; junction bases not matched to a gene: 10. Germline V CDR1 and CDR2: MNHEY, SMNVEV (reference sequence). The CDR3 DNA sequence: TGTGCCAGCAGTTCCGGACAGGGCGACCTTGGCACAGATACGCAGTATTTT. Protein product: CASSSGQGDLGTDTQYF.